This TCR beta chain was profiled in a study of early T cells in non-severe SARS-CoV-2 infection. Across the study: Sequencing was performed on bulk RNA from unsorted whole blood, leaving chains unpaired. Study-level results: Anti-spike CD8 specificities were favored by VDJdb matching, whose results missed private and CD4 specificities.

Individual cDNA molecules carried attached unique molecular identifiers. TCRdb reprocessed the 5' RACE reads with MiXCR, giving one entry per CDR3 protein. The repertoire holds 45,000 to 65,000 distinct CDR3 sequences, with 7% to 10% as singletons. This CDR3 spans 14 amino acids. The germline V gene has CDR1 SQVTM and CDR2 ANQGSEA. V lost 8 bases, J lost 2 bases, and 17 bases lay in between. This clonotype was observed a handful of times. Its specificity is not known. The V and J genes are TRBV29-1 and TRBJ2-3; no clear D. Specimen: whole blood. This sequence originates from an adult who was a healthcare worker with PCR-confirmed SARS-CoV-2 infection or an uninfected control (not recorded which). Here the CDR3 reads CSIALSQTTDTQYF. As DNA, the CDR3 is TGCAGCATAGCTCTATCACAGACCACAGATACGCAGTATTTT.